This TCR beta chain was sequenced during a study of blood T cell repertoires in COVID-19. Looking at the study overall: Collection of acute and convalescent COVID-19 samples took place in the United States, Italy and Spain. T cells, B-cell-depleted T cells, or PBMCs supplied cDNA or gDNA.

Germline V gene sequence: CDR1 MNHEY, CDR2 SMNVEV (reference sequence). Trimming removed 6 bases at V and 2 bases at J, with 11 bases between. This CDR3 has 15 amino acids. Authors' processing steps: Amplification with reference gene primers provided the estimates of nucleated cell counts. The assay was immunoSEQ multiplex PCR, and TCRdb's table has in-frame clones only and misses some. V and J calls plus clone size are reproduced from that table; the DNA served to infer D and trimming. The repertoire holds about 150,000 clones, with about nine tenths as singletons. Sequenced material: peripheral blood. This sequence originates from a woman in her sixties or seventies with acute or convalescent COVID-19. J is TRBJ1-6 and V is TRBV27, with a tentative D call TRBD1 (6 bases). The CDR3 reads CASSSGTPYNSPLHF. The CDR3 nucleotides are TGTGCCAGCAGCTCGGGGACACCCTATAATTCACCCCTCCACTTT.